A single sample gave rise to the 4 T cell receptor beta chains below, sequenced in a study of T cell responses to AZD1222 COVID-19 vaccine. Assay: immunoSEQ multiplex PCR; the TCRdb copy retains only in-frame clones and omits some. The table has 90,000 to 100,000 clones, about 81% seen once. The input for sequencing was peripheral blood, taken 28 days after the second AZD1222 dose. These receptors came from an adult who received the AZD1222 COVID-19 vaccine.

The chain carries TRBV3-1 (or the pseudogene TRBV3-2) and TRBJ1-2, with D perhaps matching TRBD1 (6 bases). The CDR3 is 15 amino acids. Deletions cut 1 base from V and 5 bases from J, with 14 bases between. CDR1 LGHDT and CDR2 YNNKEL come from the germline V gene (reference sequence). CDR3 protein: CASSQGMGGGYGYTF. The CDR3 DNA is TGTGCCAGCAGCCAAGGAATGGGGGGCGGGTATGGCTACACCTTC.

This rearrangement joins TRBV29-1 to TRBJ1-2; D is unclear. With 8 bases removed from V and 0 bases from J, the gap between germline ends came to 22 bases. The germline V gene encodes CDR1 SQVTM and CDR2 ANQGSEA. The CDR3 has 16 amino acids. DNA for the CDR3: TGCAGCTCCTCGGAGGGCTTTGGTAACACTAACTATGGCTACACCTTC. Its protein product is CSSSEGFGNTNYGYTF.

For the CDR3, the DNA is TGTGCCAGCAGCTTCCGGGACAGGGGGAGAAATGAGCAGTTCTTC. Amino acids: CASSFRDRGRNEQFF. The rearrangement uses TRBV7-9 and TRBJ2-1; 11 nucleotides match TRBD1. The CDR3 spans 15 residues. CDR1 is SEHNR, CDR2 FQNEAQ, per germline (reference sequence). J was trimmed by 7 bases and V by 3 bases; bases with no gene match: 5.

The chain links TRBV27 to TRBJ1-4, with D tentatively TRBD1 (6 bases). The CDR3 has 15 amino acids. V dropped 4 bases and J dropped 4 bases, with 13 bases sitting between them. Looked up from germline, CDR1 is MNHEY and CDR2 is SMNVEV (reference sequence). The DNA of the CDR3 is TGTGCCAGCAGTTCGCGGACAGACGATAATGAAAAACTGTTTTTT. Protein product: CASSSRTDDNEKLFF.